These 13 T cell receptor beta chains came from one sample sequenced in a study of T-cell memory formation after mild COVID-19 (dated by TCRdb to 2020 to 2022). Libraries came from 5' RACE. The sequencer was an Illumina NovaSeq 6000. Through fastp at Q25 and MiXCR, TCRdb rebuilt clones from the public reads, retaining in-frame beta chains. Rows matching on CDR3 protein sequence are summarized as one entry with the most common DNA and genes. The sample table records roughly 100,000 distinct CDR3 sequences; 9.5% to 15% of these occur just once. Of the sample, around 30% falls within the top ten clones. Material for sequencing was PBMCs or a T cell subset sorted from them (not recorded which). The receptors were sampled from an adult woman who had mild COVID-19 (a few samples of this study predate the infection). The sample titles of this study are shuffled in the database, so cell type and time point are left out; the donor was told from shared clones.

Only a few counts were recorded for this clonotype. V usage is TRBV10-3 and J usage is TRBJ2-7; TRBD1 or TRBD2 may be the D gene (5 bases each). V lost 8 bases to trimming and J lost 5 bases, with 16 bases between them. The V gene's germline CDR1 is ENHRY and CDR2 SYGVKD. The CDR3 contains 13 residues. The DNA of the CDR3 is TGTGCCATCCAACCGGGACCTTTGCACGAGCAGTACTTC. Translating gives CAIQPGPLHEQYF.

This clonotype was seen a handful of times. The V call is TRBV2, the J call TRBJ1-5, with TRBD1 as a possible D gene (5 bases). The CDR3 sequence is 14 residues long. Between the trimmed V and J ends, which lost 1 base and 5 bases, there was a span of 9 bases. CDR1 is SNHLY, CDR2 FYNNEI, per germline. For the CDR3, the DNA is TGTGCCAGCAGTGAAGAGGAGGGGTATCAGCCCCAGCATTTT. Residues: CASSEEEGYQPQHF. Together with reference TRBV2 and TRBJ1-5, the CDR3 gives the full variable domain: EPEVTQTPSHQVTQMGQEVILRCVPISNHLYFYWYRQILGQKVEFLVSFYNNEISEKSEIFDDQFSVERPDGSNFTLKIRSTKLEDSAMYFCASSEEEGYQPQHFGDGTRLSIL.

This chain joins TRBV11-2 and TRBJ2-7, with D possibly called TRBD1 or TRBD2 (5 bases each). The CDR3 totals 17 residues. Germline CDR1 SGHAT, CDR2 FQNNGV. V was clipped by 4 bases and J by 0 bases, with 19 bases between them. DNA of the CDR3: TGTGCCAGCAGCTCGCAGGGAGAGGTCCTAAGCTCCTACGAGCAGTACTTC. Translating it yields CASSSQGEVLSSYEQYF. The variable domain in full, with the rest retrieved from reference TRBV11-2 and TRBJ2-7, is EAGVAQSPRYKIIEKRQSVAFWCNPISGHATLYWYQQILGQGPKLLIQFQNNGVVDDSQLPKDRFSAERLKGVDSTLKIQPAKLEDSAVYLCASSSQGEVLSSYEQYFGPGTRLTVT.

Many counts were recorded for this clonotype. The rearrangement uses TRBV7-6 and TRBJ2-1, with 8 bases identical to TRBD2. From germline, CDR1 is SGHVS and CDR2 FNYEAQ. V lost 5 bases, J lost 5 bases, and 11 bases stayed unmatched. This CDR3 is built from 16 residues. CDR3: CASSPASGRTHNEQFF. DNA for the CDR3: TGTGCCAGCAGCCCAGCGAGCGGGAGAACCCACAATGAGCAGTTCTTC.

This chain uses TRBV10-3 with TRBJ2-5, with 13 bases fitting TRBD2. The CDR3 consists of 17 residues. Germline assignment: CDR1 ENHRY and CDR2 SYGVKD. V was clipped by 4 bases and J by 2 bases; unmatched bases: 7. The CDR3 DNA is TGTGCCATCAGTGTGGAGGGACTAGCGGGGTTTCAAGAGACCCAGTACTTC. Translating it yields CAISVEGLAGFQETQYF.

The J gene is TRBJ2-5, the V gene TRBV19; D is unclear. The CDR3 has 15 residues. The germline CDR1 and CDR2 sequences are LNHDA and SQIVND (reference sequence). Trimming shortened V by 5 bases and J by 2 bases, and 15 bases separated the two germline ends. CDR3 sequence (DNA): TGTGCCAGTAGTCCGCGGACGACTGGGCAAGAGACCCAGTACTTC. It codes for CASSPRTTGQETQYF.

Many counts were recorded for this clonotype. This chain connects TRBV5-1 to TRBJ2-1, with D perhaps being TRBD1 or TRBD2 (5 bases each). The CDR3 runs 13 residues. Trimming removed 1 base from V and 6 bases from J, with 8 bases in between. CDR1 and CDR2 (germline): SGHRS, YFSETQ. The CDR3 spells CASSLRGPNEQFF. In DNA, the CDR3 is TGCGCCAGCAGCTTGCGGGGACCCAATGAGCAGTTCTTC.

This clonotype has at least ten counts. V usage is TRBV29-1 and J usage is TRBJ2-5; the match to TRBD1 covers 9 bases. With 0 bases clipped from V and 7 bases from J, the junction kept 3 bases outside the gene matches. The CDR3 has 13 residues. Germline V gene lookup returns CDR1 SQVTM and CDR2 ANQGSEA. The CDR3 reads CSVEEEGQGTQYF. In DNA form, the CDR3 reads TGCAGCGTTGAAGAGGAGGGACAGGGGACCCAGTACTTC. Full variable domain (rest looked up from reference TRBV29-1 and TRBJ2-5): SAVISQKPSRDICQRGTSLTIQCQVDSQVTMMFWYRQQPGQSLTLIATANQGSEATYESGFVIDKFPISRPNLTFSTLTVSNMSPEDSSIYLCSVEEEGQGTQYFGPGTRLLVL.

V is TRBV7-9 and J is TRBJ2-3, with TRBD1 matching over 7 bases. Germline values: CDR1 SEHNR, CDR2 FQNEAQ (reference sequence). Trimming at V came to 5 bases and at J to 2 bases, leaving 10 bases not matched to a gene. The length of the CDR3 is 16 residues. In nucleotides, the CDR3 is TGTGCCAGCAGCGGAGCCCGGGACAGACCCACAGATACGCAGTATTTT. It specifies CASSGARDRPTDTQYF.

Only a few counts were recorded for this clonotype. The rearrangement links TRBV7-9 to TRBJ2-7, with a weak D call TRBD1 (7 bases). Germline V lookup: CDR1 SEHNR, CDR2 FQNEAQ (reference sequence). The CDR3 sequence is 15 residues long. V was trimmed by 3 bases and J by 3 bases, leaving 15 bases between them. The CDR3 reads CASSFGQDYYYEQYF. The CDR3 DNA reads TGTGCCAGCAGCTTCGGACAGGACTACTACTACGAGCAGTACTTC.

The table lists this clonotype with many counts. V is TRBV12-3 or TRBV12-4 and J is TRBJ2-7, with D unresolved. V was clipped by 6 bases and J by 0 bases, with 9 bases between them. The CDR3 loop spans 13 amino acids. CDR3 amino acids: CASRSAYSYEQYF. DNA of the CDR3: TGTGCCAGCAGATCCGCCTACTCCTACGAGCAGTACTTC.

The chain employs TRBV5-6 and TRBJ2-1; D gene unclear. Germline CDR1 reads SGHDT; CDR2 reads YYEEEE. This CDR3 comprises 15 residues. V was shortened by 2 bases and J by 3 bases, with 12 bases between the two germline ends. The CDR3 region is CASSFVGRLYNEQFF. CDR3 DNA sequence: TGTGCCAGCAGCTTCGTTGGCCGTCTCTACAATGAGCAGTTCTTC.

The chain recombines TRBV12-3 or TRBV12-4 with TRBJ2-1; 11 positions match TRBD2. V was pared by 8 bases and J by 9 bases, with 12 bases of the junction left unmatched. The CDR3 runs 15 residues. The CDR3: CASVLLAGVPGEQFF. The CDR3 DNA reads TGTGCCAGCGTCCTACTAGCGGGAGTCCCCGGTGAGCAGTTCTTC.